The clone carrying this TCR beta chain was observed a single time. CDR3 size: 16 residues. V lost 3 bases and J 0 bases, leaving 12 bases between the germline ends. From germline, CDR1 is KGHSH and CDR2 LQKENI. These data originate in a study of blood T cell repertoires in COVID-19. As for the study in general: The United States, Italy and Spain were the sources of the acute and convalescent COVID-19 samples. Nucleic acid was either cDNA or gDNA, and it came from T cells, B-cell-depleted T cells, or PBMCs.

Per the study methods: Reference gene primer amplification yielded estimated nucleated cell counts. Method: immunoSEQ multiplex PCR; TCRdb's copy keeps in-frame clones and lacks some. From that table come the V and J calls and clone size; the DNA was used to work out D and trimming. Of 100,000 to 150,000 clones detected, around 86% appear once; the ten largest clones hold 20% to 30%. The chain is built from TRBV18 and TRBJ1-3, with D unclear. Sequenced sample: peripheral blood. This receptor was identified in a woman aged 80 or over with acute or convalescent COVID-19. The CDR3 DNA follows: TGTGCCAGCTCACCTTTGAGCGGGCGCTCTGGAAACACCATATATTTT. Translation gives CASSPLSGRSGNTIYF. The complete variable domain, with remaining parts taken from reference TRBV18 and TRBJ1-3, reads NAGVMQNPRHLVRRRGQEARLRCSPMKGHSHVYWYRQLPEEGLKFMVYLQKENIIDESGMPKERFSAEFPKEGPSILRIQQVVRGDSAAYFCASSPLSGRSGNTIYFGEGSWLTVV.